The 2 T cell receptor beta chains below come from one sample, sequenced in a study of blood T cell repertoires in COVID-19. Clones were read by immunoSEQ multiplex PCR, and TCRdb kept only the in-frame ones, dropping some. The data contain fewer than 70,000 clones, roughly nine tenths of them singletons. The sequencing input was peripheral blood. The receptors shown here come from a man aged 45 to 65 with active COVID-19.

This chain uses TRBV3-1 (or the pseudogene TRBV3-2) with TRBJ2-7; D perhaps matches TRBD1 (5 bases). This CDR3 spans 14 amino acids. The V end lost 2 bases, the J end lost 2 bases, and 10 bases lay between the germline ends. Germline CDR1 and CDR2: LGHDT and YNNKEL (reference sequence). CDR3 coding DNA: TGTGCCAGCAGCCAAACAGGTTGGGCCTACGAGCAGTACTTC. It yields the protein CASSQTGWAYEQYF.

CDR3 amino acids: CASSLTGQGAEIEKLFF. For the CDR3, the DNA is TGCGCCAGCAGCTTGACGGGACAGGGGGCCGAAATTGAAAAACTGTTTTTT. The genes are TRBV5-1 and TRBJ1-4; 12 bases line up with TRBD1. The trim removed 1 base at V and 7 bases at J, leaving 8 bases unmatched. CDR3 size: 17 residues. Germline V gene sequence: CDR1 SGHRS, CDR2 YFSETQ.